This T cell receptor (beta chain) was recorded in a study of blood T cell repertoires in COVID-19 (dated by TCRdb to the early 2020s). About the study as a whole: Collaborator samples came from the United States, Italy and Spain and covered acute and convalescent phases of COVID-19. The material from the prospective study consisted of cDNA or gDNA derived from T cells, B-cell-depleted T cells, or PBMCs. The dataset comprised deeply sampled blood TCRbeta repertoires from subjects exposed to, actively infected with, or recovered from COVID-19. The repertoires were made available in a free public database intended to serve as a resource for research on the immune response to SARS-CoV-2. Samples were obtained from the ongoing ImmuneRACE study (first 160 participants) and from approximately 1,200 subjects provided by 6 global collaborators. Sample metadata almost always included a de-identified subject ID, COVID-19 status, age in years and sex. Where HLA class I and class II types were available, the types were taken from metadata supplied by the sample provider, not from assay-based typing. Paper-wide results and their limitations: Clinical and demographic metadata were provided uncurated, with the amount varying by source and participant.

Participants in the prospective study were enrolled through a virtual design, were aged roughly 18 to 90 years, and lived in 24 United States geographic areas. Cohort assignment in the prospective study relied on participant-reported clinical history from a screening survey and a study questionnaire. Mobile phlebotomists in the prospective study collected whole blood, serum and a nasopharyngeal or oropharyngeal swab from every participant. Prospective study participants could optionally give additional blood draws and questionnaires over a roughly two-month period. Before DNA extraction, prospective study blood samples were shipped either frozen or at room temperature. Of note for this clone: No antigen is known for it. It has no much larger one-base neighbor in the sample; base qualities were not kept.

Relative to germline, V is missing 0 bases and J is missing 5 bases, with 5 bases of the junction outside any gene match. The CDR3, from cysteine to phenylalanine, totals 15 residues. Just the 45-base CDR3 DNA is kept, in frame starting at base 1. The germline V gene encodes CDR1 SGHRS and CDR2 YFSETQ. TCRbeta CDR3 regions were amplified from genomic DNA by means of the immunoSEQ Assay, a bias-controlled multiplex PCR. The authors' pipeline ran thus. Within the assay, amplification of reference gene primers was used to estimate how many nucleated cells each sample contained. To quantify the absolute abundance of each unique TCRbeta CDR3 rearrangement, sequence reads were collapsed and filtered. For each sample, productive Simpson clonality was calculated by taking the square root of Simpson's diversity index across productive rearrangements. In its TCRdb copy, this immuneACCESS table keeps in-frame sequences only and misses some clones. Where compared with another copy, unresolved V genes explain less than half of these, and the others have no known cause. That table supplies the V and J calls and clone size; D and trimming were determined from the DNA. The sample yields 210,000 or so clones; around 81% were counted once. The ten largest clones capture over 7% of the sample.

Recombination linked TRBV5-1 to TRBJ2-5; TRBD1 aligns with 9 central bases. The receptor was isolated from a woman aged 35 to 49 with acute COVID-19. Sequencing input: PBMCs or T cells enriched from blood (not recorded which). CDR3 reads: CASSLAGTGRETQYF. The DNA sequence is given as TGCGCCAGCAGCTTGGCCGGGACAGGGAGGGAGACCCAGTACTTC. When the CDR3 is completed using the reference TRBV5-1 and TRBJ2-5 genes on either side, the full variable domain is KAGVTQTPRYLIKTRGQQVTLSCSPISGHRSVSWYQQTPGQGLQFLFEYFSETQRNKGNFPGRFSGRQFSNSRSEMNVSTLELGDSALYLCASSLAGTGRETQYFGPGTRLLVL.